Sequencing of this T cell receptor beta chain was carried out in a study of glioma-infiltrating T cells after dendritic cell vaccination. Profiling relied on immunoSEQ multiplex PCR, and the TCRdb table lists in-frame clones only, not all of them. Among about 110,000 clones listed, about 90% were seen once. The CDR3 has 15 amino acids. Germline CDR1 and CDR2: LNHDA and SQIVND (reference sequence). J was trimmed by 5 bases and V by 4 bases; bases with no gene match: 7. Time point meaning: after dendritic cell vaccination, including at tumor progression/relapse. The chain links TRBV19 to TRBJ2-7; 11 bases match TRBD2. This sequence was found in a human donor with glioblastoma. The specimen was blood, collected after dendritic cell vaccination. Written as DNA, the CDR3 is TGTGCCAGTAGTACTCCGGGACTAGCGGTTGACGAGCAGTACTTC. Encoded protein: CASSTPGLAVDEQYF.